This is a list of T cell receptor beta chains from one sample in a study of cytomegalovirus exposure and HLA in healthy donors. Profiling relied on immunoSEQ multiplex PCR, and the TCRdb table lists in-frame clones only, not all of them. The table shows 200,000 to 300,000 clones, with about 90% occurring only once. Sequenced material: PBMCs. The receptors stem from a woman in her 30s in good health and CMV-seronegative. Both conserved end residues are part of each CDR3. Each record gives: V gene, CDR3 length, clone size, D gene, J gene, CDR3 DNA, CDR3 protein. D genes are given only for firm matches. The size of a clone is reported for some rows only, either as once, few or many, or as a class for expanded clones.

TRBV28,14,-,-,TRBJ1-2,TGTGCCAGCAGTTTCAGTGAGGGACCGGGGGGCTACACCTTC,CASSFSEGPGGYTF
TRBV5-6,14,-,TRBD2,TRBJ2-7,TGTGCCAGCAGCTTTTCTAGCGGACCCTACGAGCAGTACTTC,CASSFSSGPYEQYF
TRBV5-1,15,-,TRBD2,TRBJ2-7,TGCGCCAGCAGCGAGACTAGCGGGAGGGCCTACGAGCAGTACTTC,CASSETSGRAYEQYF
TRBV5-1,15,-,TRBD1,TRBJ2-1,TGCGCCAGCAGCTTGGAGGGGACAGGTTACAATGAGCAGTTCTTC,CASSLEGTGYNEQFF
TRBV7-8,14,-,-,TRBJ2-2,TGTGCCAGCAGCTCCTCCGTGGGGTCCGGGGAGCTGTTTTTT,CASSSSVGSGELFF
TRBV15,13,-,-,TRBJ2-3,TGTGCCACCAGCCAAAATACAGTGGTTACGCAGTATTTT,CATSQNTVVTQYF
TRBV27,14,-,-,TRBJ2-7,TGTGCCAGCAGTTTACAAGGAGAAGATAACGAGCAGTACTTC,CASSLQGEDNEQYF
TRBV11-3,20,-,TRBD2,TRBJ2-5,TGTGCCAGCAGCCCCGGGGACTTACTAGCGGGAAGTGGGGACCAAGAGACCCAGTACTTC,CASSPGDLLAGSGDQETQYF
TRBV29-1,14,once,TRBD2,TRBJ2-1,TGCAGCGTTGGAGGACTAGCGGGAGGGAATGAGCAGTTCTTC,CSVGGLAGGNEQFF
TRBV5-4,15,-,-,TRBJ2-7,TGTGCCAGCAGCTGGACCGGCAGAACTTCCTACGAGCAGTACTTC,CASSWTGRTSYEQYF
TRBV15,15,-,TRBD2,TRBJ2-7,TGTGCCACCAGCAGAGATAGGCTAGCGGGAGAAGAGCAGTACTTC,CATSRDRLAGEEQYF
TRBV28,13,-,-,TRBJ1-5,TGTGCCAGCGGATGGGGAGGCAATCAGCCCCAGCATTTT,CASGWGGNQPQHF
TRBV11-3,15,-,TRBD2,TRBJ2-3,TGTGCCAGCAGCATCTCTAGCGGGATGGGGGATACGCAGTATTTT,CASSISSGMGDTQYF
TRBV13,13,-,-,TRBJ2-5,TGTGCCAGCAGCTTAGAGGGGGAAGAGACCCAGTACTTC,CASSLEGEETQYF
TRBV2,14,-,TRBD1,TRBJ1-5,TGTGCCAGCAGTCCGACAGGGGGGAATCAGCCCCAGCATTTT,CASSPTGGNQPQHF
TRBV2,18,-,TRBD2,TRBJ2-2,TGTGCCAGCAGTGAAGATGGGTCTAGCGGGCCGAACACCGGGGAGCTGTTTTTT,CASSEDGSSGPNTGELFF
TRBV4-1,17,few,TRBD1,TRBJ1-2,TGCGCCAGCAGCAGTCCCGACAGGGGGACGGCTAACTATGGCTACACCTTC,CASSSPDRGTANYGYTF
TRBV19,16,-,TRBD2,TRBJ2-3,TGTGCCAGTAGTTCCCGACTAGCGGGAGTTGCAGATACGCAGTATTTT,CASSSRLAGVADTQYF
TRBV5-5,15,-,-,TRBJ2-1,TGTGCCAGCTCAATCGGGGGCAGTTCGGGGAATGAGCAGTTCTTC,CASSIGGSSGNEQFF
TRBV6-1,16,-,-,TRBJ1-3,TGTGCCAGCAGTGACCGGGGACCGAGCTCTGGAAACACCATATATTTT,CASSDRGPSSGNTIYF
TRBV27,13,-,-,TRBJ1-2,TGTGCCAGCAGTCCACGGCAGGCCGGTGGCTACACCTTC,CASSPRQAGGYTF
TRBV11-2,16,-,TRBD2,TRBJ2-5,TGTGCCAGCAGCTTAGGGTTAGCGGGAGAGGGGGAGACCCAGTACTTC,CASSLGLAGEGETQYF